This record looks at one TCR beta chain sequence and its context. This clonotype was counted a few times. Its target antigen remains unknown. No base quality values were provided; no much bigger clone lies one nucleotide off. Library method: RACE. Instrument used: NextSeq 500. During library preparation, unique molecular identifiers were attached to individual cDNA molecules so that TCRs could be counted quantitatively and reproducibly. For every blood RNA sample, sequencing covered both the TCR alpha and TCR beta chains. Per the original workflow: The median number of TCRs per sample was some 100,000, ranging from about 23,224 to 690,600. The Decombinator software suite was used to annotate V, J and CDR3 in the TCR reads. For PS versus PT1 abundance plots, all samples were subsampled to the same number of TCRs (28,000). Expanded TCRs were defined as absent before sensitization and observed at least eight times at the 2-week time point. Clones were called with MiXCR by TCRdb after fastp trimmed the public reads at Q25, and only in-frame beta chains were retained. Identical CDR3 proteins give one entry, which carries the most common genes and DNA. These V and J calls originate from TCRdb's pipeline instead of the authors' own analysis. The sample table lists 300,000 to 450,000 distinct CDR3 sequences, roughly 5% of them with a count of one. Just over 2.5% of the sample comes from the top ten.

The data were obtained in a study of human T cells and chemical hapten exposure (dated by TCRdb to the early 2020s). About the study as a whole: For sensitization, 2% DPC in acetone was applied to a roughly 2 cm by roughly 2 cm area of upper inner arm skin. Libraries were pooled for sequencing, and variation in per-sample TCR yields was attributed mainly to small differences in library volumes within the pool. Patient blood was sampled pre-sensitization (week 0) and at 2, 6 and about 24 weeks after DPC sensitization. The mostly female patient cohort included alopecia areata with under or over 50% scalp involvement, alopecia totalis and alopecia universalis. Patch testing on the upper back used Finn chambers containing 0.01% DPC, with scoring done after 6 days according to International Contact Dermatitis Research Group standards. In alopecia patients, the study followed how the peripheral blood TCR repertoire changed in vivo over primary and secondary sensitization to diphenylcyclopropenone (DPC), a hapten. Some 29 alopecia patients gave blood for TCR sequencing at one to four time points (pre-sensitization, 2, 6 and 24 weeks). Patients additionally received weekly therapeutic DPC doses to the scalp throughout the roughly 23-week study period. What the study reported, not specific to this receptor: Significantly more large CDR3 similarity clusters were formed by expanded TCRs than by pre-sensitization or healthy control sets, consistent with antigen-driven responses. Because all patients had alopecia, a presumed autoimmune disease, the immune response of the patients might differ from that of healthy individuals. Repeated subsampling changed both the strength of the expansion versus patch-test correlation and the threshold at which that correlation became significant. DPC sensitization did not change the number of TCRs with a frequency above 1 in 1000, and there was no evidence of changes in global repertoire structure. A positive correlation was found between the number of PT1 expanded TCRs and patch test score, with significance reached at thresholds 8, 16 and 32 but not 4.

The time point label, read with the paper, signifies: pre-sensitization, week 0. The sample's treatment or condition label is to be understood as: therapeutic diphenylcyclopropenone sensitization with weekly scalp DPC. At every patch-test visit, the blood draw took place before the patch test was put on. Patients were eligible if aged 18 to 70, diagnosed with alopecia and judged suitable for DPC therapy, and pregnant patients were excluded. Total RNA was isolated from unfractionated whole blood collected in Tempus Blood RNA tubes. The source was whole blood, collected in connection with sensitization to the hapten diphenylcyclopropenone (DPC). The sequence came from a woman aged 45-65 years with alopecia areata. Some clones in this sample may be carry-over from other donors' samples.

The sequenced DNA is TGCAGTGCTAGGGACAGGGGAGGGAACTATGGCTACACCTTC. This codes for CSARDRGGNYGYTF. The V and J genes are TRBV20-1 and TRBJ1-2, and TRBD1 matches 9 of the central bases. From the germline V gene (reference sequence), CDR1 is DFQATT and CDR2 is SNEGSKA. Unmatched junction bases come to 4, with V trimmed by 3 bases and J by 2 bases. The CDR3 numbers 14 residues from cysteine through phenylalanine. Of the read, only the CDR3 DNA is kept; its 42 bases are in frame from base 1.